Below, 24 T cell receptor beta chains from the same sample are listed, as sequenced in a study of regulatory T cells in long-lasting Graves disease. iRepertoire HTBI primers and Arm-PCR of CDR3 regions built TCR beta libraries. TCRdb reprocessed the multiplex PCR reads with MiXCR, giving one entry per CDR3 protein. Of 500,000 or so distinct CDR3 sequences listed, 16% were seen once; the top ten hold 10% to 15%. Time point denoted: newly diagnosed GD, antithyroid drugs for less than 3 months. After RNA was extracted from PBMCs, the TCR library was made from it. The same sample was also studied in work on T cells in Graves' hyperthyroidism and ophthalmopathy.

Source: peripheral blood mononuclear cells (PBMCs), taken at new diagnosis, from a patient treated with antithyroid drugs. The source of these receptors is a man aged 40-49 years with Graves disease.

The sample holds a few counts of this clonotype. The CDR3 loop reads CASREPGHNYEQYF. Written as DNA, the CDR3 is TGTGCCAGCAGGGAACCGGGACACAACTACGAGCAGTACTTC. J is TRBJ2-7 and V is TRBV2; D may be TRBD1 (6 bases). Germline V gives CDR1 SNHLY, CDR2 FYNNEI. The V end was cut by 6 bases, the J end by 3 bases, with 15 bases between. This CDR3 has 14 residues.

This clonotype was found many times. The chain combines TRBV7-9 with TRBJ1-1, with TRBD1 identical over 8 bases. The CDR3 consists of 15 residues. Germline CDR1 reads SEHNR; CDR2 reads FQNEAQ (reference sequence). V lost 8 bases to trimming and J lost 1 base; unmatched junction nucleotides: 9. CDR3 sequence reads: CASHPGTGTNTEAFF. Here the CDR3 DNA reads TGTGCCAGCCACCCCGGGACAGGTACGAACACTGAAGCTTTCTTT.

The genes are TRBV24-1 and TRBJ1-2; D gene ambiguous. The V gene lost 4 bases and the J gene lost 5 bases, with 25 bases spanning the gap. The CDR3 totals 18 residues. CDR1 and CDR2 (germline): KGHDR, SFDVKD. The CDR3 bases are TGTGCCACCAGTGACCCCACTTCCCGACGAGGGAGGCCATATGGCTACACCTTC. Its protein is CATSDPTSRRGRPYGYTF.

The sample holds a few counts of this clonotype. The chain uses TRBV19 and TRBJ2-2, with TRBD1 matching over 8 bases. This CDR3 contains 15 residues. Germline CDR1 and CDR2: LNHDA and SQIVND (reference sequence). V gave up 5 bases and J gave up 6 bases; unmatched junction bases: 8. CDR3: CASSPQDRAAGELFF. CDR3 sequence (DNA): TGTGCCAGTAGTCCCCAGGACAGGGCGGCCGGGGAGCTGTTTTTT.

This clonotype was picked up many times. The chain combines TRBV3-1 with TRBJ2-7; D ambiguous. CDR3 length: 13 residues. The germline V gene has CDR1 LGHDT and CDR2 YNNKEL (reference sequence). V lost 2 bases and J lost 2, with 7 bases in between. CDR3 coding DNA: TGTGCCAGCAGCCAAACAAGGGCCTACGAGCAGTACTTC. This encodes CASSQTRAYEQYF.

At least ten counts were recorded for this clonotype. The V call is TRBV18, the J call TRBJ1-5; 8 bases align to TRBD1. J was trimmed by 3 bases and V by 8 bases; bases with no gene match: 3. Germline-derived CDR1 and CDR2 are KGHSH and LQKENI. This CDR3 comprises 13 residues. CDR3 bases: TGTGCCAGCCAACAGGGGGTCAATCAGCCCCAGCATTTT. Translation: CASQQGVNQPQHF.

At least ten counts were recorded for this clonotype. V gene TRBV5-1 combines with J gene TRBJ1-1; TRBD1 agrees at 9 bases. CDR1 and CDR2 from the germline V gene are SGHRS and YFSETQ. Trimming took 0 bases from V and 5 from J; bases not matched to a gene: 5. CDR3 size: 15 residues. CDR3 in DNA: TGCGCCAGCAGCTTGGACAGGGGGCGCAAAACTGAAGCTTTCTTT. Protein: CASSLDRGRKTEAFF.

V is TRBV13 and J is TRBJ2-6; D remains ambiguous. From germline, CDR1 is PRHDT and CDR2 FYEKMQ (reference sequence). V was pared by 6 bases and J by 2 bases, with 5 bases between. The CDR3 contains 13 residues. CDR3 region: CASRLPGANVLTF. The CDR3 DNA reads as TGTGCCAGCAGGCTTCCTGGGGCCAACGTCCTGACTTTC.

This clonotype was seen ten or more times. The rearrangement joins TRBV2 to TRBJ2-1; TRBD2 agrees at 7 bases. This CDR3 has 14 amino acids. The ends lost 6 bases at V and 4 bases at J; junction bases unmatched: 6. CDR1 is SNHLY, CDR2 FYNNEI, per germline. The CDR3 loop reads CASRASGRYNEQFF. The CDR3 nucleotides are TGTGCCAGCAGAGCTAGCGGACGGTACAATGAGCAGTTCTTC. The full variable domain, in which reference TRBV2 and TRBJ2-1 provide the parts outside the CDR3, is EPEVTQTPSHQVTQMGQEVILRCVPISNHLYFYWYRQILGQKVEFLVSFYNNEISEKSEIFDDQFSVERPDGSNFTLKIRSTKLEDSAMYFCASRASGRYNEQFFGPGTRLTVL.

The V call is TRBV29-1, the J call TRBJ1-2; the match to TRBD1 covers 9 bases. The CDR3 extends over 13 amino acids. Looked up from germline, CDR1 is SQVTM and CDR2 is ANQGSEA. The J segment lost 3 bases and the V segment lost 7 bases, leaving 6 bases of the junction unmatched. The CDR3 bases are TGCAGCGGCCGACAGGGGGGAGACTATGGCTACACCTTC. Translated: CSGRQGGDYGYTF.

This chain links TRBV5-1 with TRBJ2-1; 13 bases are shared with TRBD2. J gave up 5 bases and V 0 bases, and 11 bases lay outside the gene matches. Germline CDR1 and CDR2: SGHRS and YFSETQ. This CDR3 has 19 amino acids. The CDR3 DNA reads TGCGCCAGCAGCTTGGGGGGGACTAGCGGGAACTGGTATCACAATGAGCAGTTCTTC. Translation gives CASSLGGTSGNWYHNEQFF. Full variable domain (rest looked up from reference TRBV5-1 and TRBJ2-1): KAGVTQTPRYLIKTRGQQVTLSCSPISGHRSVSWYQQTPGQGLQFLFEYFSETQRNKGNFPGRFSGRQFSNSRSEMNVSTLELGDSALYLCASSLGGTSGNWYHNEQFFGPGTRLTVL.

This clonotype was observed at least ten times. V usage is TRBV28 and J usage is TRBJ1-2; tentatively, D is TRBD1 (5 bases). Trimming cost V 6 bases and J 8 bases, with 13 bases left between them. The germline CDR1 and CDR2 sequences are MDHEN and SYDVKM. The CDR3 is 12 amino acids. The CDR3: CASRVGPRGYTF. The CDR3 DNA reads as TGTGCCAGCAGAGTGGGACCTAGGGGCTACACCTTC.

CDR3 coding DNA: TGTGCCAGCAACCCCGGTTTAGTGAATCAGCCCCAGCATTTT. This sequence encodes CASNPGLVNQPQHF. This chain uses TRBV11-2 with TRBJ1-5; D is unclear. Germline loops: CDR1 SGHAT, CDR2 FQNNGV. This CDR3 is 14 amino acids long. V lost 7 bases and J 4 bases, leaving 14 bases between the germline ends.

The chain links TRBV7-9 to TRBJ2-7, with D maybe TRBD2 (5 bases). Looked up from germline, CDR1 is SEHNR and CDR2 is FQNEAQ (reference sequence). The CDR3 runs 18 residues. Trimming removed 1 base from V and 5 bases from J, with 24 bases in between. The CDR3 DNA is TGTGCCAGCAGCTTAGGCGAAGCGGTTTTTCTCCTCGGAAACGAGCAGTACTTC. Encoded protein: CASSLGEAVFLLGNEQYF.

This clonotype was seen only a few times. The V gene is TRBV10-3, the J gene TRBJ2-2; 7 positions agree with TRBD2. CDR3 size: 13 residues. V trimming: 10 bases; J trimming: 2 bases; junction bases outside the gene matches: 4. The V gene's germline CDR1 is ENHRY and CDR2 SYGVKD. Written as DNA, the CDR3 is TGTGCCACCGGGACTACCAACACCGGGGAGCTGTTTTTT. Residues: CATGTTNTGELFF.

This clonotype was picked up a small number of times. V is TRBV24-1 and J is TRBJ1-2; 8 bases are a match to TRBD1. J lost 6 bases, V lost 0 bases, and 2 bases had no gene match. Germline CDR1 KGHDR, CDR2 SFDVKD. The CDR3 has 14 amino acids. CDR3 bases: TGTGCCACCAGTGATTTGCCAGGGGGCCATGGCTACACCTTC. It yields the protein CATSDLPGGHGYTF.

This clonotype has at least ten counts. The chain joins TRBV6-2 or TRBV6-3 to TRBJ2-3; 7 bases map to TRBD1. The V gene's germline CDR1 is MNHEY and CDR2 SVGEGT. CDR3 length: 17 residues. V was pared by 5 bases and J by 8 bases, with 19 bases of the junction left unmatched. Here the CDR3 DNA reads TGTGCCAGCAGTGGTTTTGTTACCGGGACAGTGGGTCCTACGCAGTATTTT. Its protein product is CASSGFVTGTVGPTQYF.

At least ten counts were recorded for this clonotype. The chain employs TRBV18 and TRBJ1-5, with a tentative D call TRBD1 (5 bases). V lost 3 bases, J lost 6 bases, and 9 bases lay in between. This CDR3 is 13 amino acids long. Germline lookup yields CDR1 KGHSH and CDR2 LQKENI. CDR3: CASSPGRGQPQHF. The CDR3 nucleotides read TGTGCCAGCTCACCCGGGAGGGGTCAGCCCCAGCATTTT.

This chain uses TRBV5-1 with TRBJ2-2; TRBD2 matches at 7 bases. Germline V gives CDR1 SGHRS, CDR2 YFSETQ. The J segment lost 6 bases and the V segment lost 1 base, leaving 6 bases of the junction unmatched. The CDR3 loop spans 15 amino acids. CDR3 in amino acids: CASSLRGRAAGELFF. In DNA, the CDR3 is TGCGCCAGCAGCTTGCGTGGGAGGGCCGCCGGGGAGCTGTTTTTT.

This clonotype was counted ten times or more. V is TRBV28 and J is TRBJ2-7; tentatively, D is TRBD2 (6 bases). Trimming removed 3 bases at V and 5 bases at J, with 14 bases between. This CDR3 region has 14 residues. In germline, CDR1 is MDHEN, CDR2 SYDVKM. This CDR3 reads CASSLGGLSHEQYF. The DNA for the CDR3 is TGTGCCAGCAGTTTGGGAGGACTATCACACGAGCAGTACTTC.

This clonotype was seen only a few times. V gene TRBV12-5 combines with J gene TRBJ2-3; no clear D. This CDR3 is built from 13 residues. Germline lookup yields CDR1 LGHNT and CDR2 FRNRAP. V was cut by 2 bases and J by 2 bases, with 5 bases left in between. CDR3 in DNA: TGTGCTAGTGGTTTGCGGACCACAGATACGCAGTATTTT. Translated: CASGLRTTDTQYF.

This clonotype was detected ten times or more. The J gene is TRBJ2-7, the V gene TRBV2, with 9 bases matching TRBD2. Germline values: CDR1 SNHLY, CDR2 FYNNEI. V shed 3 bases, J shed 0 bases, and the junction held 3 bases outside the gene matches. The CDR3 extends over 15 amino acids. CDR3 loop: CASSEVSGSSYEQYF. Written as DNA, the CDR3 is TGTGCCAGCAGTGAGGTTAGCGGGAGCTCCTACGAGCAGTACTTC.

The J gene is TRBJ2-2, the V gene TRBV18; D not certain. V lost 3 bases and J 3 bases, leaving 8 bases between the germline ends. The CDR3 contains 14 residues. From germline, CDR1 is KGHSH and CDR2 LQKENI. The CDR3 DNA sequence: TGTGCCAGCTCACCGGGATCCGACACCGGGGAGCTGTTTTTT. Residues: CASSPGSDTGELFF.

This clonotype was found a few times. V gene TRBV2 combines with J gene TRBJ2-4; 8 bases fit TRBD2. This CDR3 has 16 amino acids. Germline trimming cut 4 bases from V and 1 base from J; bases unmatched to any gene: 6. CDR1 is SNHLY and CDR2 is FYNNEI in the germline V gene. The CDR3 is CASSVAGGPAKNIQYF. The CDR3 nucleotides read TGTGCCAGCAGTGTTGCGGGAGGTCCGGCCAAAAACATTCAGTACTTC. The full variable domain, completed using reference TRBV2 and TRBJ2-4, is EPEVTQTPSHQVTQMGQEVILRCVPISNHLYFYWYRQILGQKVEFLVSFYNNEISEKSEIFDDQFSVERPDGSNFTLKIRSTKLEDSAMYFCASSVAGGPAKNIQYFGAGTRLSVL.